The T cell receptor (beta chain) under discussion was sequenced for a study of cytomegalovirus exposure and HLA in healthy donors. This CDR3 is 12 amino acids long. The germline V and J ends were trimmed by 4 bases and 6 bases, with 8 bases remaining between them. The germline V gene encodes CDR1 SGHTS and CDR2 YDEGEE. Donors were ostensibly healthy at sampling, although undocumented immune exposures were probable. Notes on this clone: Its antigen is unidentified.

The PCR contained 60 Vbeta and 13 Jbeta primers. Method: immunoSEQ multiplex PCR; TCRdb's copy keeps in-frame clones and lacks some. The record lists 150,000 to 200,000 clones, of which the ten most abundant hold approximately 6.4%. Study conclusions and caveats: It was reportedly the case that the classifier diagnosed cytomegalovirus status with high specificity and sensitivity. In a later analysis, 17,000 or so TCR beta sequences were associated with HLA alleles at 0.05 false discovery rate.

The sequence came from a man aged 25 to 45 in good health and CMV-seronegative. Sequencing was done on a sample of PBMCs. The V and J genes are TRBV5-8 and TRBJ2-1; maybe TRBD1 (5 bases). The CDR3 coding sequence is TGTGCCAGCAGCCAGCAGGGCAATGAGCAGTTCTTC. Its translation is CASSQQGNEQFF.